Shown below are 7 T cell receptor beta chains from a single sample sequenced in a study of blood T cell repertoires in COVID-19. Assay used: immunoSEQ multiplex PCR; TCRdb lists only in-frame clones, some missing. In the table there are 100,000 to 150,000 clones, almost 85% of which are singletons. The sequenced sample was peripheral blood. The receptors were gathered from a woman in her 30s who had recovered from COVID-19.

This CDR3 is CASSHSVTSGVPAAQYF. CDR3 bases: TGTGCCAGCAGCCACTCAGTGACTAGCGGGGTGCCTGCGGCCCAGTACTTC. The chain links TRBV11-2 to TRBJ2-5, with 11 bases lining up with TRBD2. This CDR3 comprises 17 residues. Germline lookup yields CDR1 SGHAT and CDR2 FQNNGV. The ends lost 5 bases at V and 9 bases at J; junction bases unmatched: 17.

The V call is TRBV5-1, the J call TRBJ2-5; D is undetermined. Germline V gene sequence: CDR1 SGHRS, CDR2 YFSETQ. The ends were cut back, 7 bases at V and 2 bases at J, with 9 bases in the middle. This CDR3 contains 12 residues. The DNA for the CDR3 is TGCGCCAGCCGACACCCTCAAGAGACCCAGTACTTC. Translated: CASRHPQETQYF.

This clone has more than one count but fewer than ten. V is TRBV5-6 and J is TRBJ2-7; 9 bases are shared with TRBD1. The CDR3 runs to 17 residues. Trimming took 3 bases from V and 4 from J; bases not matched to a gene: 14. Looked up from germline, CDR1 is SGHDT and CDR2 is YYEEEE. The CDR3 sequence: CASSSGWSGTGLYEQYF. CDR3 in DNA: TGTGCCAGCAGCTCCGGGTGGAGTGGGACAGGGCTGTACGAGCAGTACTTC.

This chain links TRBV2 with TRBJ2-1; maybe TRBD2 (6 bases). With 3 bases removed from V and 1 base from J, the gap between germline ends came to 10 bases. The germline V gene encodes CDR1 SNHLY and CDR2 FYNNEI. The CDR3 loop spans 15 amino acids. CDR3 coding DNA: TGTGCCAGCAGTGATTATGCGGGGTCCTACAATGAGCAGTTCTTC. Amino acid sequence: CASSDYAGSYNEQFF.

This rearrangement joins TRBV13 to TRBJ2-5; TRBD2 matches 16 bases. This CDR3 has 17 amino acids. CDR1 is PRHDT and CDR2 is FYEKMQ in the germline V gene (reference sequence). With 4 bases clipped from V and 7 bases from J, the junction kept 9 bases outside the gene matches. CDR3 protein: CASSSFTGTSGGATQYF. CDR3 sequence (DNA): TGTGCCAGCAGCTCATTCACCGGGACTAGCGGGGGGGCGACCCAGTACTTC.

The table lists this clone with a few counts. CDR3 coding DNA: TGTGCCAGTAGTCGCAGGGGGCCCAACTCTTCACCCCTCCACTTT. Translated, it gives CASSRRGPNSSPLHF. This rearrangement joins TRBV19 to TRBJ1-6; 8 positions agree with TRBD1. The CDR3 runs to 15 residues. CDR1 is LNHDA, CDR2 SQIVND, per germline (reference sequence). V gave up 5 bases and J gave up 9 bases; unmatched junction bases: 9.

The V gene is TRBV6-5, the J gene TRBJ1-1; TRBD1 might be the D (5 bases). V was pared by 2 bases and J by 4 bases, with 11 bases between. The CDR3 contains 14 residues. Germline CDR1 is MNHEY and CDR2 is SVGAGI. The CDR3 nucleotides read TGTGCCAGCAGTTACAGAACAGGCACCACTGAAGCTTTCTTT. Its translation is CASSYRTGTTEAFF.